A selection of T cell receptor beta chains follows, all from one sample in a study of cytomegalovirus exposure and HLA in healthy donors. Repertoires were generated with immunoSEQ multiplex PCR, while TCRdb's copy carries only in-frame clones and drops some. The table shows approximately 160,000 clones, with 60% to 80% occurring only once. Specimen: PBMCs. The receptors derive from a male donor in good health and CMV-seronegative. CDR3s include the opening cysteine and the closing phenylalanine or tryptophan. The D gene is left open where the match is weak. Expanded clones get a size class; other rows say once, few or many, or leave the size out.

CDR3 DNA	CDR3 protein	clone size	D gene	V gene	J gene
TGTGCCAGCAGTGTGGCAGAGGAGTATGGCTACACCTTC	CASSVAEEYGYTF	-	-	TRBV6-1	TRBJ1-2
TGCGCCAGCAGCTTGGCGTCCGGGACAAAAGAGACCCAGTACTTC	CASSLASGTKETQYF	-	-	TRBV5-1	TRBJ2-5
TGTGCCAGCAGCTTGCAGGTCACAGATACGCAGTATTTT	CASSLQVTDTQYF	few	-	TRBV7-3	TRBJ2-3
TGTGCCAGCAGCCTAGCGGGGCGGGGAGAGACCCAGTACTTC	CASSLAGRGETQYF	-	TRBD2	TRBV6-1	TRBJ2-5
TGTGCCAGCACAGGACTAGCAGACGAGCAGTACTTC	CASTGLADEQYF	-	TRBD2	TRBV6-1	TRBJ2-7
TGTGCCAGCAGTTCGAGGACAGACTCCTACGAGCAGTACTTC	CASSSRTDSYEQYF	-	-	TRBV6-5	TRBJ2-7
TGTGCCAGCAGTATCAAGGGGGATGTCTATGGCTACACCTTC	CASSIKGDVYGYTF	-	-	TRBV5-4	TRBJ1-2
TGTGCCATCAGTGGTACAGGGAATGAGCAGTTCTTC	CAISGTGNEQFF	-	-	TRBV10-3	TRBJ2-1
TGTGCCAGCAGCAGCAGACTAGCGGGAGGTAAACATACGCAGTATTTT	CASSSRLAGGKHTQYF	-	TRBD2	TRBV7-2	TRBJ2-3
TGCGCCAGCAGCCCGGAAGTCGGAGGGAACAGCTATGGCTACACCTTC	CASSPEVGGNSYGYTF	-	-	TRBV5-1	TRBJ1-2
TGTGCCAGCAGTTTGGGACACTCCTACAATGAGCAGTTCTTC	CASSLGHSYNEQFF	-	-	TRBV28	TRBJ2-1
TGTGCCAGCAGTGTTACTACAGGGGCGAAGCCCCAGCATTTT	CASSVTTGAKPQHF	-	TRBD1	TRBV6-1	TRBJ1-5
TGCAGCGTTCGCAAGACAGGGGTGGGTGGCTACACCTTC	CSVRKTGVGGYTF	-	TRBD1	TRBV29-1	TRBJ1-2
TGTGCCAGCAGGGATTCGTACAGGGCGAGCAATCAGCCCCAGCATTTT	CASRDSYRASNQPQHF	-	-	TRBV6-6	TRBJ1-5
TGCGCCAGCAGCCCGGGACAGGGCAATTCACCCCTCCACTTT	CASSPGQGNSPLHF	-	TRBD1	TRBV5-1	TRBJ1-6
TGTGCCAGCAGTTACGAAGGAGGTTTTGGGGCCAACGTCCTGACTTTC	CASSYEGGFGANVLTF	-	-	TRBV6-6	TRBJ2-6
TGTGCCAGCTCACCCCAGGGGGAGGAGCAGTACTTC	CASSPQGEEQYF	-	TRBD1	TRBV18	TRBJ2-7
TGTGCTAGTGCTGTACAGGGGGGCTCCTACAATGAGCAGTTCTTC	CASAVQGGSYNEQFF	-	TRBD1	TRBV12-5	TRBJ2-1
TGCGCCAGCAGCTTGGGGTCCCTAGCGGGGGCCTACAATGAGCAGTTCTTC	CASSLGSLAGAYNEQFF	-	TRBD2	TRBV5-1	TRBJ2-1
TGCGCCAGCAGCTTGGTGGGGGGACTCTACGAGCAGTACTTC	CASSLVGGLYEQYF	-	-	TRBV5-1	TRBJ2-7
TGTGCCAGCAGTCCCGGGGTCACCGGGGAGCTGTTTTTT	CASSPGVTGELFF	few	-	TRBV6-4	TRBJ2-2
TGCAGCGCCGACAGGGAGATAACCCAGTACTTC	CSADREITQYF	-	TRBD1	TRBV29-1	TRBJ2-5
TGTGCCAGCAGCCTTGGGGCAGGGGCCGACTATGGCTACACCTTC	CASSLGAGADYGYTF	-	-	TRBV7-3	TRBJ1-2
TGTGCCTGGAGTGTCCAGAATTCGGGCACCGGGGAGCTGTTTTTT	CAWSVQNSGTGELFF	few	-	TRBV30	TRBJ2-2
TGCGCCAGCAGCCAGGCAACTAGCGCCCTCTACGAGCAGTACTTC	CASSQATSALYEQYF	-	TRBD2	TRBV4-3	TRBJ2-7
TGTGCCAGCAGTTTCGACGGGAGGGCCTACGAGCAGTACTTC	CASSFDGRAYEQYF	-	TRBD2	TRBV27	TRBJ2-7